This T cell receptor (beta chain) appears in the sequencing data of a study of identical twins. Study-wide points: Researchers reported excess low generation probability among twin-shared out-of-frame alpha sequences.

This clonotype occurred a few times. Antigen unknown. TCRdb recomputed calls from the 5' RACE reads with MiXCR, one row per CDR3 protein. The sample has around 100,000 distinct CDR3 sequences, under 6.5% seen once. The CDR3 sequence is 18 residues long. Germline-derived CDR1 and CDR2 are MNHEY and SVGAGI. V trimming: 5 bases; J trimming: 2 bases; junction bases outside the gene matches: 9. The TCR comes from a woman in her forties or fifties in good health. Sequencing was carried out using memory T cells sorted from blood. The V and J genes are TRBV6-5 and TRBJ2-7; 16 nucleotides align to TRBD2. This chain's CDR3 is CASSRPGTSGRVTYEQYF. CDR3 bases: TGTGCCAGCAGTCGCCCCGGGACTAGCGGGAGGGTGACCTACGAGCAGTACTTC.